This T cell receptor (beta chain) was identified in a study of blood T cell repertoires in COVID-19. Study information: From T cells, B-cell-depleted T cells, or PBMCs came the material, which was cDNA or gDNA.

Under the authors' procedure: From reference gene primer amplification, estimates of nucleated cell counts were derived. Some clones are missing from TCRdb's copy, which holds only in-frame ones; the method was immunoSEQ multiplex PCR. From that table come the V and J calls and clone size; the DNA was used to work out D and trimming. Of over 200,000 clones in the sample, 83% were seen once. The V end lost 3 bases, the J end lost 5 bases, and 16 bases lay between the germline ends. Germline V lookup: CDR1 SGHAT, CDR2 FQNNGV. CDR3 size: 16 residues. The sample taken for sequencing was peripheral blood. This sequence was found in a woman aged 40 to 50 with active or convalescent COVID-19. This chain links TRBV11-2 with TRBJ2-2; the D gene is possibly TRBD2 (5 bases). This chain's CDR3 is CASSLSRRAGTGELFF. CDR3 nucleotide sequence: TGTGCCAGCAGCTTGAGTCGGCGGGCAGGAACCGGGGAGCTGTTTTTT.